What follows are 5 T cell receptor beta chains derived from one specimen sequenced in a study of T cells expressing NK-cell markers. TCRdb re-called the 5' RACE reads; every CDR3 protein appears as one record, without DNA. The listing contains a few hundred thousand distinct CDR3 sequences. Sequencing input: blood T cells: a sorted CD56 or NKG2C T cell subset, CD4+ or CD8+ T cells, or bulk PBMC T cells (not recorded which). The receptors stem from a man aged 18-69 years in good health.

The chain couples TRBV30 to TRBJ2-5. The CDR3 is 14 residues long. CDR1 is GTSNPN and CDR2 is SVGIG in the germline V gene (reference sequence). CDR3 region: CAWSATSNQETQYF.

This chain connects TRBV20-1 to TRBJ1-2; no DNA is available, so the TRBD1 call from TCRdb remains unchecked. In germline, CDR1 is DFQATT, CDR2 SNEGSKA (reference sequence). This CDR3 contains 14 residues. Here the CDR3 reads CSASGQGEGYGYTF.

CDR3 amino acids: CASSPPGRETQYF. The gene calls are TRBV7-6 and TRBJ2-5; lacking DNA, the TRBD2 call made by TCRdb goes unchecked. This CDR3 is 13 amino acids long. Germline V lookup: CDR1 SGHVS, CDR2 FNYEAQ.

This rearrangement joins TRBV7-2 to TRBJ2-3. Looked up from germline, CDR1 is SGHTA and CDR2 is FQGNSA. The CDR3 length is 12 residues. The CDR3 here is CASTSSTDTQYF.

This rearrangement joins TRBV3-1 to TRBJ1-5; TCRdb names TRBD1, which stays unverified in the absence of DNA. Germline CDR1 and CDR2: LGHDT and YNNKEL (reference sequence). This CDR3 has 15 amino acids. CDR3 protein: CASSRQGTSGQPQHF. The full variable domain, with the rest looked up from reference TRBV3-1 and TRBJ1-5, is DTAVSQTPKYLVTQMGNDKSIKCEQNLGHDTMYWYKQDSKKFLKIMFSYNNKELIINETVPNRFSPKSPDKAHLNLHINSLELGDSAVYFCASSRQGTSGQPQHFGDGTRLSIL.